This T cell receptor beta chain stems from a study of blood T cell repertoires in COVID-19. In the source study's methods: Reference gene primer amplification in the assay estimated nucleated cell counts. Measured with immunoSEQ multiplex PCR; TCRdb has only the in-frame clones, and not every one. That table furnishes V, J and clone size, whereas the DNA furnished D and trimming. The table has just over 300,000 clones, about 90% seen once; the top ten hold around 1.9%. It was during active infection that Seattle patients were enrolled and then longitudinally followed. The CDR3 has 15 residues. Germline CDR1 reads SGHRS; CDR2 reads YFSETQ. The V and J ends lost 4 bases and 3 bases, in that order; junction bases with no gene match: 6.

The receptor was isolated from a woman in her twenties or thirties with COVID-19, enrolled during active disease. Source material: peripheral blood. The chain has TRBV5-1 and TRBJ2-2; 7 bases align to TRBD1. CDR3 region: CASSLGDSYTGELFF. DNA of the CDR3: TGCGCCAGCAGCCTCGGGGACAGCTACACCGGGGAGCTGTTTTTT.